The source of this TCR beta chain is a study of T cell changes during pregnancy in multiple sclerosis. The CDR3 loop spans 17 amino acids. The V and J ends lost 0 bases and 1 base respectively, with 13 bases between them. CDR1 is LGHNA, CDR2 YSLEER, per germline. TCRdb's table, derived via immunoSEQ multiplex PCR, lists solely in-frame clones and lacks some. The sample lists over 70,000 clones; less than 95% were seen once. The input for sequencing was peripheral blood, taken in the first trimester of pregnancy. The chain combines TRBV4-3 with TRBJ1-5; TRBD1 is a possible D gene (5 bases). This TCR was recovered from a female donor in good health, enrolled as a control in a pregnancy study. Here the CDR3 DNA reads TGCGCCAGCAGCCAAGATTGGGGCACAAAGAGCAATCAGCCCCAGCATTTT. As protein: CASSQDWGTKSNQPQHF.